Sequencing of this TCR beta chain was carried out in a study of preoperative IRX-2 immunotherapy in early breast cancer. The table came from immunoSEQ multiplex PCR; TCRdb's copy has only in-frame clones and leaves some out. The table records around 43,000 clones, approximately 77% of them present only once. The treatment here: preoperative locoregional IRX-2 cytokine immunotherapy. Preoperative locoregional IRX-2 cytokine immunotherapy was tested in the phase Ib source study. V was cut by 2 bases and J by 1 base, with 12 bases left in between. CDR1 is SGHRS, CDR2 YFSETQ, per germline. This CDR3 contains 15 residues.

This clonotype was obtained from a human donor with breast cancer. The specimen was tumor tissue, collected after IRX-2 immunotherapy. The chain couples TRBV5-1 to TRBJ1-1, with a possible D match to TRBD1 (5 bases). CDR3 DNA sequence: TGCGCCAGCAGCTTTGGGGACGTGGGGAACACTGAAGCTTTCTTT. Its protein product is CASSFGDVGNTEAFF.